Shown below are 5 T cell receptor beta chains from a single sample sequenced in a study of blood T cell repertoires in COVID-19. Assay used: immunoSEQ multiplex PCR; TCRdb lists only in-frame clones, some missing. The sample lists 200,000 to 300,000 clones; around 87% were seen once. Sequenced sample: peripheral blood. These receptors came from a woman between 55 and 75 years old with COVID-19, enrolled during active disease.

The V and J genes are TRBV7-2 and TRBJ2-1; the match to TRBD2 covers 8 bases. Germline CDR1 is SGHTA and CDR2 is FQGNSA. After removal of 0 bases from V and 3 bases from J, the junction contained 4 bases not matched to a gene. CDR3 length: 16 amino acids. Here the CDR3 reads CASSLAPGGIYNEQFF. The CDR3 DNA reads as TGTGCCAGCAGCTTAGCGCCGGGGGGGATCTACAATGAGCAGTTCTTC.

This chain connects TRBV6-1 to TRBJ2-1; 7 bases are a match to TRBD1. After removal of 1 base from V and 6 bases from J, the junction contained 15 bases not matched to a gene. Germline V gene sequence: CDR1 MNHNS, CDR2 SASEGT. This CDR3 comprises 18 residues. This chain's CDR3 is CASSEVPDRVMGFNEQFF. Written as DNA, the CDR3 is TGTGCCAGCAGTGAAGTCCCCGACAGGGTTATGGGCTTCAATGAGCAGTTCTTC.

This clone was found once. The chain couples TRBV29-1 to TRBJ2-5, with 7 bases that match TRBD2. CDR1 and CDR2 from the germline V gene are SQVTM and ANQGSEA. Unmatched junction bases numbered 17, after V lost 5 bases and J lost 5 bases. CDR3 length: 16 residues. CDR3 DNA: TGCAGCGTTAGTTGGACAAGGGGACTAACTGGGGAGACCCAGTACTTC. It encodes CSVSWTRGLTGETQYF.

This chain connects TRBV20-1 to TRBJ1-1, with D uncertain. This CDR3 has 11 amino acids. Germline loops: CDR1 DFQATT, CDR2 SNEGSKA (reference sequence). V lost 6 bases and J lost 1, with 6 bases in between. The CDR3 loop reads CSAERNTEAFF. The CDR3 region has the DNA TGCAGTGCCGAGAGGAACACTGAAGCTTTCTTT.

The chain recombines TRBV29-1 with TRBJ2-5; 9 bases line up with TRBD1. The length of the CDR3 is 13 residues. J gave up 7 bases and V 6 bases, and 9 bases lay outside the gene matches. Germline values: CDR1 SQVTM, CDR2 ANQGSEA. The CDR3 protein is CSVAYRGLGTQYF. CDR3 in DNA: TGCAGCGTGGCTTACAGGGGGCTGGGGACCCAGTACTTC.